This T cell receptor (beta chain) was sequenced for a study of radiation and T cells in renal cell carcinoma. Broader study findings: Top tumor clonotypes rose in blood 2 weeks post-radiation, then contracted.

TCRdb's copy holds only in-frame clones and misses some; the assay was immunoSEQ multiplex PCR. The profile covers 150,000 to 190,000 clones, with approximately 88% appearing a single time and 10% to 15% taken by the ten largest. Germline lookup yields CDR1 MNHEY and CDR2 SVGAGI. V lost 5 bases to trimming and J lost 8 bases, with 13 bases between them. This CDR3 has 13 residues. Documented time point: blood 2 weeks post-SBRT. This sample's treatment: 15 Gy SBRT to primary tumor, nephrectomy 4 weeks later. With respect to this clone: No antigen is known for it.

This chain links TRBV6-5 with TRBJ2-1; D perhaps matches TRBD2 (7 bases). The sequence came from a woman between 50 and 59 years old with renal cell carcinoma. Sequenced here: blood, sampled from a patient whose treatment included radiotherapy and nephrectomy. CDR3 nucleotide sequence: TGTGCCAGCAGTGAAAGGGGGAGGGATGAGCAGTTCTTC. It specifies CASSERGRDEQFF.